Listed below are T cell receptor beta chains from one sample, sequenced in a study of blood T cell repertoires in COVID-19. The method was immunoSEQ multiplex PCR; TCRdb's version includes in-frame clones alone and lacks a portion of them. The sample holds hundreds of thousands of clones, approximately 85% seen once. The material sequenced was peripheral blood. The origin of the receptors is a man in his forties or fifties with active or convalescent COVID-19. Each CDR3 is given with its conserved first and last residue. The order of the fields is J gene, V gene, clone size, D gene, CDR3 DNA, CDR3 protein. The D gene is left open where the match is weak. Some rows have no size entry. The others give once, few or many, or a class for an expanded clone.

TRBJ1-4	TRBV19	-	TRBD1	TGTGCCAGTAGGAATCTACAGGGGGGGGATGAAAAACTGTTTTTT	CASRNLQGGDEKLFF
TRBJ1-6	TRBV30	few	-	TGTGCCAGCGGGACTGCCACGGTTTCACCCCTCCACTTT	CASGTATVSPLHF
TRBJ2-1	TRBV15	-	TRBD1	TGTGCCACCAGGGACAGGGGCCACTACAATGAGCAGTTCTTC	CATRDRGHYNEQFF
TRBJ1-6	TRBV3-1/TRBV3-2	-	TRBD1	TGTGCCAGCAGCCAACGGACAGGGACGAATTCACCCCTCCACTTT	CASSQRTGTNSPLHF
TRBJ2-2	TRBV6-2/TRBV6-3	-	-	TGTGCCAGCAGCCGGGAGTACGGGGAGCTGTTTTTT	CASSREYGELFF
TRBJ2-1	TRBV6-5	-	TRBD1	TGTGCCAGCAGTTTTCGGACAGGGGGATACAATGAGCAGTTCTTC	CASSFRTGGYNEQFF
TRBJ2-1	TRBV12-2	-	-	TGTGCAAGTCGCTTACCGCTCCGACAGGGATCAATCGGGGATGAGCAGTTCTTC	CASRLPLRQGSIGDEQFF
TRBJ1-4	TRBV18	-	-	TGTGCCAGCTCACCATTACGGGGAGAAGAAAAACTGTTTTTT	CASSPLRGEEKLFF
TRBJ2-1	TRBV7-3	few	-	TGTGCCAGCAGCCCACAGGGGGGCGGGAGTTACGAGCAGTTCTTC	CASSPQGGGSYEQFF
TRBJ2-7	TRBV5-1	-	TRBD1	TGCGCCAGCAGCTCTCAGGGACAGGTCTTTGAGGAGCAGTACTTC	CASSSQGQVFEEQYF
TRBJ1-3	TRBV30	-	-	TGTGCCTGGGGGGCTTCGGGAAACACCATATATTTT	CAWGASGNTIYF
TRBJ1-3	TRBV7-9	few	TRBD1	TGTGCCAGCAGCTTAAAAGGGGGCAGGGACACCATATATTTT	CASSLKGGRDTIYF
TRBJ1-1	TRBV5-4	-	-	TGTGCCAGCAGCTTACAGGACACTGAAGCTTTCTTT	CASSLQDTEAFF
TRBJ1-2	TRBV3-1/TRBV3-2	-	-	TGTGCCAGCAGCCTTAATGAGCGGGGTCTGAGGTATGGCTACACCTTC	CASSLNERGLRYGYTF
TRBJ1-5	TRBV28	-	-	TGTGCCAGCACCAACCCGAGGGGGGGCACTCAGCCCCAGCATTTT	CASTNPRGGTQPQHF
TRBJ1-1	TRBV10-1	-	TRBD1	TGCGCCAGCAGGGGGAGCAGGGGGCGCGCTGAAGCTTTCTTT	CASRGSRGRAEAFF
TRBJ1-5	TRBV19	once	TRBD1	TGTGCCAGTACCGCCTTGGACAGGAATCAGCCCCAGCATTTT	CASTALDRNQPQHF
TRBJ2-1	TRBV2	-	TRBD2	TGTGCCAGCAGTGGGACTAGCGGCTACAATGAGCAGTTCTTC	CASSGTSGYNEQFF
TRBJ2-7	TRBV3-1/TRBV3-2	-	TRBD1	TGTGCCAGCAGGGATAATAACCGGGACAGGGCTTTTTTC	CASRDNNRDRAFF
TRBJ2-7	TRBV5-4	-	TRBD1	TGTGCCAGCAGCTTGACAGGGGTACCCGAGCAGTACTTC	CASSLTGVPEQYF
TRBJ2-3	TRBV6-5	-	TRBD2	TGTGCCAGCAGTACGATCGGGGGGACAGATACGCAGTATTTT	CASSTIGGTDTQYF
TRBJ2-7	TRBV5-1	-	-	TGCGCCAGCAGCCCTAGGGGCAGTTCCTACGAGCAGTACTTC	CASSPRGSSYEQYF
TRBJ2-6	TRBV19	-	-	TGTGCCAGTAGTATCGACGGACAGCGCGCCTCTGGGGCCAACGTCCTGACTTTC	CASSIDGQRASGANVLTF
TRBJ1-2	TRBV29-1	-	-	TGCAGCGTTGAAGGTGGCCCAGGGCGTTTAGCTGGCTACACCTTC	CSVEGGPGRLAGYTF
TRBJ2-7	TRBV19	-	TRBD2	TGTGCCAGTAGTATCAGGGCGGGGGACTACGAGCAGTACTTC	CASSIRAGDYEQYF
TRBJ1-1	TRBV7-3	once	-	TGTGCCAGCAGTCAGAACCCGAACACTGAAGCTTTCTTT	CASSQNPNTEAFF
TRBJ2-7	TRBV28	-	TRBD1	TGTGCCAGCAGTATAGGGACAGGGAGTCCCTACGAGCAGTACTTC	CASSIGTGSPYEQYF
TRBJ2-1	TRBV9	-	TRBD2	TGTGCCAGCAGCGTAGGGGAGGGAGGCACCTACAATGAGCAGTTCTTC	CASSVGEGGTYNEQFF
TRBJ1-1	TRBV30	-	-	TGTGCCTGGAAGGCGGGTCGAAACACTGAAGCTTTCTTT	CAWKAGRNTEAFF
TRBJ2-1	TRBV3-1/TRBV3-2	-	TRBD2	TGTGCCAGCAGCCAAACCAGCGGGAGAGGGGGAGAGCAGTTCTTC	CASSQTSGRGGEQFF
TRBJ2-1	TRBV14	-	-	TGTGCCAGCAGCGGGAGGACAGGAGGCTACAATGAGCAGTTCTTC	CASSGRTGGYNEQFF
TRBJ1-2	TRBV19	-	-	TGTGCCAGTAGCGACAGAGACTATGGCTACACCTTC	CASSDRDYGYTF
TRBJ1-6	TRBV9	few	-	TGTGCCAGCAGCCGGGAGGGGGGACGCAATTCACCCCTCCACTTT	CASSREGGRNSPLHF
TRBJ1-2	TRBV10-3	-	-	TGTGCCACCAGCCCGAACTATGGCTACACCTTC	CATSPNYGYTF
TRBJ2-3	TRBV14	-	TRBD1	TGTGCCAGCAGCCAGCATCCGGGACAGGGCGCAGATACGCAGTATTTT	CASSQHPGQGADTQYF
TRBJ2-4	TRBV27	-	-	TGTGCCAGCAGTTTGGGGGGGCCAGCCAAAAACATTCAGTACTTC	CASSLGGPAKNIQYF
TRBJ2-1	TRBV2	-	TRBD2	TGTGCCAGCAGTTTGCGGGAGATGGTCAACAATGAGCAGTTCTTC	CASSLREMVNNEQFF